A selection of T cell receptor beta chains follows, all from one sample in a study of cytomegalovirus exposure and HLA in healthy donors. Using immunoSEQ multiplex PCR, the repertoire was profiled, and TCRdb retains in-frame clones only, with some absent. In the table there are some 80,000 clones, roughly 96% of which are singletons. The sequenced material came from PBMCs. All receptors come from a woman between 18 and 29 years old in good health and CMV-seronegative. Both conserved end residues are part of each CDR3.

TRBJ1-1 TRBV19 CASSENSRLAEAFF
TRBJ2-7 TRBV5-1 CASSLKLAASSYEQYF
TRBJ2-5 TRBV14 CASSQEGGARETQYF
TRBJ2-1 TRBV9 CASSLLPSGSPAYNEQFF
TRBJ2-7 TRBV14 CASSHGTYEQYF
TRBJ2-7 TRBV19 CASSSGTGGYEQYF
TRBJ1-2 TRBV6-5 CASNGGAYGYTF
TRBJ2-1 TRBV2 CALKGLAGPNEQFF
TRBJ1-4 TRBV6-5 CASSYGGLRRNEKLFF
TRBJ2-5 TRBV28 CASSYSPSGGRTETQYF
TRBJ2-7 TRBV27 CASSSDYQSGEQYF
TRBJ1-1 TRBV7-8 CASSFTSPFAEAFF
TRBJ1-3 TRBV6-1 CASSEDSSSGNTIYF
TRBJ2-3 TRBV7-2 CASSGLAGRWTTDTQYF
TRBJ2-1 TRBV27 CASRTISGSSYNEQFF
TRBJ2-7 TRBV10-2 CASSDARGWEQYF
TRBJ2-6 TRBV27 CASSSPGSGANVLTF
TRBJ1-6 TRBV11-2 CASSGRGPSYNSPLHF
TRBJ2-5 TRBV4-2 CASSQAGGARETQYF
TRBJ2-1 TRBV6-5 CASSYEPRAYNEQFF
TRBJ1-4 TRBV11-2 CASSSSEGARLFF
TRBJ1-6 TRBV5-6 CASSLGTGSSPLHF
TRBJ2-5 TRBV27 CASSFIGGEETQYF